Listed below are T cell receptor beta chains from one sample, sequenced in a study of blood T cell repertoires in COVID-19. The assay was immunoSEQ multiplex PCR, and TCRdb's table has in-frame clones only and misses some. This sample carries 57,000 or so clones, under 80% of them seen once, and the ten largest clones take around a sixth. Sequencing was done on a sample of peripheral blood. The receptors come from a man in his 60s with acute or convalescent COVID-19. Each CDR3 is given with its conserved first and last residue. The D gene is left open where the match is weak. Only some rows state a clone size, as once, few, many or a class for expanded clones.

v_gene	j_gene	abundance	d_gene	CDR3aa	CDR3nt
TRBV7-9	TRBJ2-2	few	.	CASSFSYTGELFF	TGTGCCAGCAGCTTCTCCTACACCGGGGAGCTGTTTTTT
TRBV5-1	TRBJ2-7	.	TRBD1	CASSFGQGVNEQYF	TGCGCCAGCAGCTTCGGGCAGGGGGTCAACGAGCAGTACTTC
TRBV27	TRBJ2-3	.	TRBD1	CASSYRGRRDTQYF	TGTGCCAGCAGTTACAGGGGGCGGAGGGATACGCAGTATTTT
TRBV6-2/TRBV6-3	TRBJ1-4	.	.	CASSSPDRPKLFF	TGTGCCAGCAGTTCCCCAGACAGGCCAAAACTGTTTTTT
TRBV2	TRBJ1-2	few	.	CARQGDGYTF	TGTGCCAGACAGGGTGATGGCTACACCTTC
TRBV3-1/TRBV3-2	TRBJ1-5	once	TRBD1	CASSQGWGQRLGGNQPQHF	TGTGCCAGCAGCCAAGGGTGGGGACAGAGGTTGGGGGGCAATCAGCCCCAGCATTTT
TRBV6-5	TRBJ1-5	.	.	CASSQQSYSNQPQHF	TGTGCCAGCAGTCAACAGAGTTATAGCAATCAGCCCCAGCATTTT
TRBV19	TRBJ1-1	.	.	CASSFQGGVTEAFF	TGTGCCAGTAGTTTCCAGGGTGGAGTAACTGAAGCTTTCTTT
TRBV10-1	TRBJ2-2	.	.	CASSEGGETGELFF	TGCGCCAGCAGTGAAGGGGGTGAGACCGGGGAGCTGTTTTTT
TRBV7-9	TRBJ2-7	.	.	CASSLSRGWEQYF	TGTGCCAGCAGCTTAAGTAGAGGGTGGGAGCAGTACTTC
TRBV7-2	TRBJ2-3	.	.	CASSTQTAFSTDTQYF	TGTGCCAGCAGCACTCAGACAGCATTTAGCACAGATACGCAGTATTTT
TRBV6-5	TRBJ2-5	.	TRBD2	CASSRLAGGKETQYF	TGTGCCAGCAGCCGACTAGCTGGGGGAAAAGAGACCCAGTACTTC
TRBV5-1	TRBJ1-2	.	.	CASRAETGHRGIAF	TGCGCCAGCAGGGCTGAAACGGGACATCGAGGAATCGCCTTC
TRBV7-9	TRBJ2-7	few	.	CASSLGDGSSYEQYF	TGTGCCAGCAGCTTAGGGGACGGGAGCTCCTACGAGCAGTACTTC
TRBV6-2/TRBV6-3	TRBJ2-4	once	.	CASSYRPDRYENIQYF	TGTGCCAGCAGTTACCGACCGGACAGATATGAAAACATTCAGTACTTC
TRBV6-5	TRBJ1-5	once	.	CASSLGGDQPQHF	TGTGCCAGCAGTTTGGGAGGAGACCAGCCCCAGCATTTT
TRBV6-5	TRBJ2-7	once	TRBD1	CASTKTGYEQYF	TGTGCCAGCACCAAGACAGGGTACGAGCAGTACTTC
TRBV5-6	TRBJ2-4	.	.	CASSLVGLSLYF	TGTGCCAGCAGCTTGGTGGGACTGTCCTTATACTTC
TRBV27	TRBJ1-5	.	TRBD1	CASSPDRGNQPQHF	TGTGCCAGCAGCCCCGACAGGGGCAATCAGCCCCAGCATTTT
TRBV3-1/TRBV3-2	TRBJ1-6	few	TRBD1	CASSQFQGAGSPLHF	TGTGCCAGCAGCCAATTCCAGGGGGCAGGTTCACCCCTCCACTTT
TRBV6-4	TRBJ2-2	few	.	CASSVETGIGELFF	TGTGCCAGCAGTGTCGAGACAGGAATCGGGGAGCTGTTTTTT
TRBV2	TRBJ2-2	.	.	CASNDQRLNTGELFF	TGTGCCAGCAACGACCAGCGGCTAAACACCGGGGAGCTGTTTTTT
TRBV5-1	TRBJ1-2	.	.	CASSLERPTNYGYTF	TGCGCCAGCAGCTTGGAGAGGCCGACTAACTATGGCTACACCTTC
TRBV10-3	TRBJ2-5	.	TRBD1	CAIRAGGNRETQYF	TGTGCCATCCGGGCAGGGGGTAACAGGGAGACCCAGTACTTC
TRBV19	TRBJ1-1	once	.	CASSSSARMGSEAFF	TGTGCCAGTAGTTCTTCTGCTCGGATGGGCTCTGAAGCTTTCTTT
TRBV27	TRBJ1-2	few	TRBD1	CASSSEGTGPYRVGYTF	TGTGCCAGCAGTTCGGAGGGGACAGGGCCCTATCGAGTGGGCTACACCTTC
TRBV21-1	TRBJ2-7	.	.	CANKREGYEQYF	TGTGCCAATAAACGGGAGGGCTACGAGCAGTACTTC
TRBV18	TRBJ1-2	.	TRBD1	CASSPTIGQAHYGYTF	TGTGCCAGCTCACCTACCATAGGACAGGCGCACTATGGCTACACCTTC
TRBV12-3/TRBV12-4	TRBJ1-2	medium-sized	.	CASSWDMKGYTF	TGTGCCAGCAGTTGGGACATGAAAGGCTACACCTTC
TRBV5-6	TRBJ2-7	.	.	CASSAQTSEQYF	TGTGCCAGCAGCGCCCAAACGAGCGAGCAGTACTTC
TRBV24-1	TRBJ2-1	.	.	CATSDFNREGNEQFF	TGTGCCACCAGTGATTTTAACAGGGAAGGCAATGAGCAGTTCTTC
TRBV9	TRBJ2-5	.	.	CASSTSVGSQETQYF	TGTGCCAGCAGCACCTCGGTCGGTAGCCAAGAGACCCAGTACTTC
TRBV6-2/TRBV6-3	TRBJ2-7	.	TRBD1	CASSRQGTDSYEQYF	TGTGCCAGCAGCCGACAGGGTACCGACTCCTACGAGCAGTACTTC
TRBV3-1/TRBV3-2	TRBJ2-1	once	.	CASSTHGTSNEQFF	TGTGCCAGCAGCACCCACGGGACTTCCAATGAGCAGTTCTTC
TRBV6-4	TRBJ2-1	.	.	CASSDPATTGGEQFF	TGTGCCAGCAGTGATCCCGCAACTACCGGCGGTGAGCAGTTCTTC
TRBV18	TRBJ2-1	.	.	CASSPLSGLNNEQFF	TGTGCCAGCTCCCCGCTTTCGGGACTCAACAATGAGCAGTTCTTC
TRBV7-6	TRBJ2-5	few	TRBD2	CASSFSSGFFQETQYF	TGTGCCAGCAGCTTTTCTAGCGGGTTCTTTCAAGAGACCCAGTACTTC
TRBV29-1	TRBJ1-4	.	TRBD1	CSAGQQNEKLFF	TGCAGCGCGGGACAGCAAAATGAAAAACTGTTTTTT
TRBV24-1	TRBJ1-1	.	TRBD1	CATSDPRTGSTEAFF	TGTGCCACCAGTGATCCAAGGACAGGTTCCACTGAAGCTTTCTTT
TRBV29-1	TRBJ2-7	once	TRBD1	CSVEGQLGDSPYEQYF	TGCAGCGTTGAAGGCCAACTAGGGGACAGTCCCTACGAGCAGTACTTC
TRBV14	TRBJ2-7	many	.	CASSQGGYEQYF	TGTGCCAGCAGCCAAGGCGGCTACGAGCAGTACTTC
TRBV30	TRBJ2-5	.	.	CAWSEGPETQYF	TGTGCCTGGAGTGAGGGGCCAGAGACCCAGTACTTC
TRBV9	TRBJ2-1	.	TRBD1	CASSSSRGRDNEQFF	TGTGCCAGCAGTTCCTCCAGGGGGCGCGACAATGAGCAGTTCTTC
TRBV24-1	TRBJ2-5	.	TRBD1	CATSDPGQGVGETQYF	TGTGCCACCAGTGATCCGGGACAGGGGGTAGGTGAGACCCAGTACTTC
TRBV7-9	TRBJ2-2	.	.	CASSPRRVASNTGELFF	TGTGCCAGCAGCCCACGGCGGGTTGCCTCGAACACCGGGGAGCTGTTTTTT
TRBV7-7	TRBJ2-7	.	.	CASSLGRYYEQYF	TGTGCTAGCAGCTTAGGGCGGTACTACGAGCAGTACTTC
TRBV10-3	TRBJ2-3	once	.	CAIGPDLTDTQYF	TGTGCCATCGGGCCAGACCTCACAGATACGCAGTATTTT
TRBV7-2	TRBJ2-4	once	TRBD1	CASSLRGQGAVGSQNIQYF	TGTGCCAGCAGCTTACGGGGACAGGGGGCGGTCGGCTCCCAAAACATTCAGTACTTC
TRBV9	TRBJ2-5	few	.	CASSGGPGETQYF	TGTGCCAGCAGTGGCGGCCCCGGGGAGACCCAGTACTTC
TRBV10-3	TRBJ2-1	.	TRBD2	CAITGTSKRNEQFF	TGTGCCATCACCGGGACTAGCAAGAGGAATGAGCAGTTCTTC
TRBV28	TRBJ1-1	.	TRBD1	CASRTTGVEAFF	TGTGCCAGCAGAACCACAGGGGTTGAAGCTTTCTTT
TRBV29-1	TRBJ2-7	.	TRBD1	CSAETGQDSSYEQYF	TGCAGCGCAGAGACGGGACAGGACAGCTCCTACGAGCAGTACTTC
TRBV7-2	TRBJ2-7	.	TRBD2	CASSSGLAGYEQYF	TGTGCCAGCAGCTCTGGACTAGCGGGGTACGAGCAGTACTTC
TRBV19	TRBJ1-5	few	.	CASSILGAGGQPQHF	TGTGCCAGTAGTATACTCGGGGCGGGAGGTCAGCCCCAGCATTTT
TRBV28	TRBJ1-2	.	.	CASRGGGASYGYTF	TGTGCCAGCAGGGGGGGAGGGGCCAGCTATGGCTACACCTTC